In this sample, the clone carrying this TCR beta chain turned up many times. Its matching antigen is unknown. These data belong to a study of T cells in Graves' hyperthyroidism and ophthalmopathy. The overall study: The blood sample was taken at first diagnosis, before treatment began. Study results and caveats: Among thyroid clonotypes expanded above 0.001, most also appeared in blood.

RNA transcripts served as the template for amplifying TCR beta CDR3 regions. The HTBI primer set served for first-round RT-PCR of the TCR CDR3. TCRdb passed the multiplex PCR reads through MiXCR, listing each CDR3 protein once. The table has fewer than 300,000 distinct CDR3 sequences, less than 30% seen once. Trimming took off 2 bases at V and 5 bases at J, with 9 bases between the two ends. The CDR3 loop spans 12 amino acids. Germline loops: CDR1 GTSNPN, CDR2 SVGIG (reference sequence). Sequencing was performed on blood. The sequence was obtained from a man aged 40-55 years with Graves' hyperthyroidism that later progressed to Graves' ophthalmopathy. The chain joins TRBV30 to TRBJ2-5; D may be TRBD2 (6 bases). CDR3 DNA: TGTGCCTGGAGTCCCCGGGGGGAGACCCAGTACTTC. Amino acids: CAWSPRGETQYF.